The source of this T cell receptor (beta chain) is a study of T cell responses to AZD1222 COVID-19 vaccine. Using immunoSEQ multiplex PCR, the repertoire was profiled, and TCRdb retains in-frame clones only, with some absent. This table holds about 150,000 clones, roughly 90% found once. V lost 4 bases, J lost 6 bases, and 13 bases lay in between. The V gene's germline CDR1 is GTSNPN and CDR2 SVGIG (reference sequence). The CDR3 is 12 amino acids. Source: peripheral blood, taken on day 0 of AZD1222 vaccination. The clonotype comes from an adult in good health. V usage is TRBV30 and J usage is TRBJ2-7; TRBD1 is a possible D gene (7 bases). CDR3 in amino acids: CAWTQGGAEQYF. The CDR3 nucleotides are TGTGCCTGGACCCAGGGGGGCGCCGAGCAGTACTTC.